This TCR beta chain was captured in a study of blood T cell repertoires in COVID-19 (TCRdb year 2020). In the study overall: Samples from collaborators originated in the United States, Italy and Spain and spanned both the acute and convalescent phases of COVID-19. Samples were obtained from the ongoing ImmuneRACE study (first 160 participants) and from some 1,200 subjects provided by 6 global collaborators. Where available, HLA class I and class II types were taken from metadata supplied by the sample provider and were not determined by assay-based typing. The material from the prospective study consisted of cDNA or gDNA derived from T cells, B-cell-depleted T cells, or PBMCs. Nearly every sample came with metadata listing a de-identified subject ID, COVID-19 status, age in years and sex. Deeply sampled blood TCRbeta repertoires from subjects exposed to, actively infected with, or recovered from COVID-19 were included in the dataset. The repertoires were released in a freely available public database intended as a resource for research on the immune response to SARS-CoV-2. Study-wide conclusions, independent of this receptor: Clinical and demographic metadata were provided uncurated, with the amount varying by source and participant.

Relative to germline, V is missing 4 bases and J is missing 5 bases, with 4 bases of the junction outside any gene match. The CDR3, cysteine through phenylalanine, is 14 amino acids long. Only the CDR3 portion is preserved as DNA: 42 bases, with reading frame beginning at the first base. Via the germline V gene, CDR1 is SGHRS and CDR2 YFSETQ. TCRbeta CDR3 regions were amplified from genomic DNA by means of the immunoSEQ Assay, a bias-controlled multiplex PCR. In the paper's pipeline: The number of nucleated cells in each sample was estimated by amplification of reference gene primers within the assay. To quantify the absolute abundance of each unique TCRbeta CDR3 rearrangement, sequence reads were collapsed and filtered. Productive Simpson clonality was computed per sample as the square root of Simpson's diversity index over productive rearrangements. The source is immuneACCESS, and TCRdb retained only in-frame sequences with V and J called. Part of the clones is not carried over; for the studies checked, unresolved V genes explain less than half of this, and the remainder is unexplained. V and J calls and clone size are those listed in that table; D and trimming were worked out from the DNA. A total of hundreds of thousands of clones appear in this sample, roughly 76% of them only once. Of the sample, 7.5% to 8% falls within the top ten clones.

Only a few counts were recorded for this clone. What this receptor recognizes is not known. No quality values exist for individual bases; no much larger clone is one base distant. One collaborating source in Seattle enrolled patients while the patients were actively infected and followed the patients over time throughout the course of disease. Collaborating institutions collected whole blood in K2EDTA tubes following their own protocols. For TCRbeta analysis, collaborators shipped samples as frozen whole blood, isolated PBMCs, or DNA extracted from either of those sample types. The rearrangement joined TRBV5-1 to TRBJ2-1, and 9 bases in between align with TRBD2. What was sequenced was peripheral blood. This TCR was recovered from a woman older than 75 with COVID-19, enrolled during active disease. In nucleotide form, the sequence is TGCGCCAGCAGCACGGGACTAGCAAACAATGAGCAGTTCTTC. Its protein product is CASSTGLANNEQFF.